The 23 T cell receptor beta chains below were found in one sample sequenced in a study of shared clonotypes between healthy human individuals (dated by TCRdb to about 2020). The method behind the library was the immunoSEQ multiplex PCR assay. The table comes from immuneACCESS by way of TCRdb, which keeps in-frame sequences with V and J called. Part of the clones is missing from these tables; in studies checked, under half for an unresolved V gene and the rest for unknown reasons. Recorded for this sample are roughly 480,000 clones; roughly 78% of them occurred a single time. The leading ten clones occupy roughly 12% of the sample. Sequenced sample: PBMCs. The receptors were gathered from a middle-aged woman in good health. Some clones in this sample may be carry-over from other donors' samples.

V usage is TRBV7-2 and J usage is TRBJ2-5, with D unclear. Germline V gene lookup returns CDR1 SGHTA and CDR2 FQGNSA. The CDR3 is 12 residues long. Trimming left V 4 bases short and J 7 bases short, with 10 bases between. The chain's CDR3 is CASSYAVGTQYF. The DNA for the CDR3 is TGTGCCAGCAGCTACGCGGTGGGGACCCAGTACTTC.

The chain recombines TRBV18 with TRBJ1-4; D perhaps matches TRBD1 (5 bases). The germline V and J ends were trimmed by 1 base and 4 bases, with 13 bases remaining between them. Germline V gene data show CDR1 as KGHSH and CDR2 as LQKENI. This CDR3 spans 16 amino acids. In DNA form, the CDR3 reads TGTGCCAGCTCACCACAGACGGGGGATCTTAATGAAAAACTGTTTTTT. Protein sequence: CASSPQTGDLNEKLFF.

This sequence joins TRBV19 and TRBJ1-4; D unresolved. The CDR3 runs to 12 residues. Germline CDR1 reads LNHDA; CDR2 reads SQIVND (reference sequence). With 6 bases removed from V and 8 bases from J, the gap between germline ends came to 10 bases. CDR3 sequence reads: CASRAGREKLFF. In nucleotides, the CDR3 is TGTGCCAGTAGAGCAGGTCGGGAAAAACTGTTTTTT.

The CDR3 is CASRAVTEAFF. CDR3 in DNA: TGTGCCAGCAGGGCGGTCACTGAAGCTTTCTTT. The V call is TRBV28, the J call TRBJ1-1; D ambiguous. Per germline, CDR1 MDHEN and CDR2 SYDVKM. The CDR3 has 11 residues. Trimming shortened V by 6 bases and J by 4 bases, and 6 bases separated the two germline ends.

This sequence joins TRBV7-3 and TRBJ2-3; tentatively, D is TRBD2 (6 bases). Germline V lookup: CDR1 SGHTA, CDR2 FQGTGA. V gave up 4 bases and J gave up 3 bases, with 11 bases separating them. The CDR3 loop spans 14 amino acids. CDR3 sequence reads: CASSSRTTTDTQYF. CDR3 DNA sequence: TGTGCCAGCAGCTCCAGGACTACGACAGATACGCAGTATTTT.

The gene calls are TRBV6-6 and TRBJ2-5; possibly TRBD1 or TRBD2 for D (5 bases each). The germline gives CDR1 MNHNY, CDR2 SVGAGI (reference sequence). The CDR3 contains 15 residues. V lost 6 bases and J 5 bases, leaving 19 bases between the germline ends. In DNA form, the CDR3 reads TGTGCCAGCAGGCACTCGATTCCCAGGGACGAGACCCAGTACTTC. It codes for CASRHSIPRDETQYF.

The chain joins TRBV12-5 to TRBJ2-1, with 11 bases identical to TRBD2. The germline CDR1 and CDR2 sequences are LGHNT and FRNRAP. Losses at the gene ends were 0 bases for V and 0 bases for J; bases not matched to a gene: 13. The CDR3 runs 21 residues. The CDR3 spells CASGLVLGSGRALSSYNEQFF. The CDR3, as DNA: TGTGCTAGTGGTTTGGTACTAGGTAGCGGGAGGGCCTTGAGCTCCTACAATGAGCAGTTCTTC. The whole variable domain, filled in from reference TRBV12-5 and TRBJ2-1, reads DARVTQTPRHKVTEMGQEVTMRCQPILGHNTVFWYRQTMMQGLELLAYFRNRAPLDDSGMPKDRFSAEMPDATLATLKIQPSEPRDSAVYFCASGLVLGSGRALSSYNEQFFGPGTRLTVL.

This chain joins TRBV7-9 and TRBJ2-1; weak D call: TRBD2 (5 bases). Germline CDR1 and CDR2: SEHNR and FQNEAQ (reference sequence). V was trimmed by 0 bases and J by 8 bases, leaving 14 bases between them. CDR3 size: 15 residues. The CDR3 DNA reads TGTGCCAGCAGCTTAGCGCAACTAGAAGTCTATGAGCAGTTCTTC. This encodes CASSLAQLEVYEQFF.

The rearrangement links TRBV21-1 to TRBJ2-7; the DNA was not used to check the table's D call, TRBD2. TRBV21-1 has pseudogene status. This CDR3 has 16 amino acids. The CDR3 DNA is TGTGCCAGCAGCAGTTTCCCAGCGGGAGGGTCCTACGAGCAGTACTTC. It translates to CASSSFPAGGSYEQYF.

The gene calls are TRBV5-1 and TRBJ2-2; tentative D call: TRBD1 (5 bases). Deletions cut 0 bases from V and 2 bases from J, with 8 bases between. This CDR3 spans 15 amino acids. Germline V lookup: CDR1 SGHRS, CDR2 YFSETQ. CDR3 coding DNA: TGCGCCAGCAGCTTGGGTGGACAAAACACCGGGGAGCTGTTTTTT. Translating gives CASSLGGQNTGELFF. Full variable domain (missing parts from reference TRBV5-1 and TRBJ2-2): KAGVTQTPRYLIKTRGQQVTLSCSPISGHRSVSWYQQTPGQGLQFLFEYFSETQRNKGNFPGRFSGRQFSNSRSEMNVSTLELGDSALYLCASSLGGQNTGELFFGEGSRLTVL.

The chain recombines TRBV7-2 with TRBJ1-1, with D possibly TRBD1 on 5 matching bases. V lost 7 bases, J lost 1 base, and 13 bases lay in between. The CDR3 has 14 amino acids. CDR1 is SGHTA, CDR2 FQGNSA, per germline. Here the CDR3 DNA reads TGTGCCAGCACCCAACTGACAGAGAACACTGAAGCTTTCTTT. Translating it yields CASTQLTENTEAFF.

J is TRBJ2-1 and V is TRBV15; 13 bases agree with TRBD2. CDR3 length equals 14 residues. Per germline, CDR1 LNHNV and CDR2 YYDKDF (reference sequence). The junction had 5 bases not matched to a gene; V was cut back by 7 bases and J by 8 bases. DNA of the CDR3: TGTGCCACCAAACTAGCGGGAGGGCCATATGAGCAGTTCTTC. It is translated as CATKLAGGPYEQFF.

The J gene is TRBJ2-7, the V gene TRBV7-2, with 7 bases matching TRBD1. The CDR3 runs to 16 residues. J was trimmed by 0 bases and V by 1 base; bases with no gene match: 6. Germline lookup yields CDR1 SGHTA and CDR2 FQGNSA. The CDR3 is CASSLVASGGSYEQYF. The CDR3 bases are TGTGCCAGCAGCTTAGTGGCCTCAGGGGGCTCCTACGAGCAGTACTTC. The full variable domain, with the rest looked up from reference TRBV7-2 and TRBJ2-7, is GAGVSQSPSNKVTEKGKDVELRCDPISGHTALYWYRQSLGQGLEFLIYFQGNSAPDKSGLPSDRFSAERTGGSVSTLTIQRTQQEDSAVYLCASSLVASGGSYEQYFGPGTRLTVT.

This clone was seen a few times. The V and J genes are TRBV28 and TRBJ2-7; 12 bases are a match to TRBD2. The CDR3 runs 17 residues. Germline lookup yields CDR1 MDHEN and CDR2 SYDVKM. Trimming at V came to 5 bases and at J to 6 bases, leaving 14 bases not matched to a gene. CDR3 nucleotides: TGTGCCAGCAGTCCCCCACGGACGACTAGCGGGAGAAGCGAGCAGTACTTC. Its translation is CASSPPRTTSGRSEQYF. The variable domain in full, completed from reference TRBV28 and TRBJ2-7, reads DVKVTQSSRYLVKRTGEKVFLECVQDMDHENMFWYRQDPGLGLRLIYFSYDVKMKEKGDIPEGYSVSREKKERFSLILESASTNQTSMYLCASSPPRTTSGRSEQYFGPGTRLTVT.

In this sample, this clone turned up once. V gene TRBV18 combines with J gene TRBJ2-4, with D possibly TRBD1 on 6 matching bases. Between the trimmed V and J ends, which lost 6 bases and 8 bases, there was a span of 11 bases. From germline, CDR1 is KGHSH and CDR2 LQKENI. The CDR3 runs to 12 residues. The CDR3 coding sequence is TGTGCCAGCTCGGGCCCAGGGGACATTCAGTACTTC. Translated: CASSGPGDIQYF.

This clone was detected only once. The J gene is TRBJ2-2, the V gene TRBV27; 8 bases align to TRBD1. Trimming took 3 bases from V and 4 from J; bases not matched to a gene: 7. CDR3 length equals 16 residues. CDR1 and CDR2 from the germline V gene are MNHEY and SMNVEV (reference sequence). The CDR3 DNA reads as TGTGCCAGCAGTTTCAGGGGGCCGCGGGTCACCGGGGAGCTGTTTTTT. This sequence encodes CASSFRGPRVTGELFF.

The rearrangement joins TRBV6-6 to TRBJ2-7; TRBD1 aligns across 8 bases. Germline CDR1 MNHNY, CDR2 SVGAGI (reference sequence). The CDR3 sequence is 14 residues long. The V segment lost 7 bases and the J segment 4 bases; nucleotides outside the gene matches: 9. CDR3 sequence (DNA): TGTGCCAGCAATGGACAGGGTGGTGAGTACGAGCAGTACTTC. Translation gives CASNGQGGEYEQYF.

The J gene is TRBJ1-1, the V gene TRBV11-3, with unresolved D. This CDR3 comprises 13 residues. The germline gives CDR1 SGHNT, CDR2 YENEEA. V lost 5 bases and J lost 3, with 10 bases in between. CDR3 nucleotide sequence: TGTGCCAGCAGCCCTAGACGGCACACTGAAGCTTTCTTT. It specifies CASSPRRHTEAFF.

The rearrangement links TRBV28 to TRBJ2-7; unclear D gene. CDR1 and CDR2 from the germline V gene are MDHEN and SYDVKM. Trimming shortened V by 1 base and J by 2 bases, and 12 bases separated the two germline ends. The CDR3 is made up of 15 amino acids. The CDR3 loop reads CASSLSNPPAYEQYF. In nucleotides, the CDR3 is TGTGCCAGCAGTTTATCAAACCCCCCCGCCTACGAGCAGTACTTC.

CDR3 amino acids: CASSGLANTGELFF. As DNA, the CDR3 is TGTGCCAGCAGCGGACTAGCGAACACCGGGGAGCTGTTTTTT. The chain joins TRBV25-1 to TRBJ2-2; 7 bases map to TRBD2. CDR1 MGHDK and CDR2 SYGVNS come from the germline V gene. The V and J ends lost 6 bases and 0 bases, in that order; junction bases with no gene match: 1. The CDR3 consists of 14 residues.

The rearrangement links TRBV7-9 to TRBJ2-7; 7 bases are a match to TRBD1. J lost 3 bases, V lost 4 bases, and 6 bases had no gene match. CDR3 length: 14 amino acids. CDR1 SEHNR and CDR2 FQNEAQ come from the germline V gene (reference sequence). CDR3 region: CASSSTGQFYEQYF. CDR3 DNA sequence: TGTGCCAGCAGCTCTACGGGACAGTTCTACGAGCAGTACTTC. Complete variable domain (other parts from reference TRBV7-9 and TRBJ2-7): DTGVSQNPRHKITKRGQNVTFRCDPISEHNRLYWYRQTLGQGPEFLTYFQNEAQLEKSRLLSDRFSAERPKGSFSTLEIQRTEQGDSAMYLCASSSTGQFYEQYFGPGTRLTVT.

In its sample, this clone was seen once. The V gene is TRBV28, the J gene TRBJ1-5; D perhaps matches TRBD1 (6 bases). V shed 5 bases and J shed 0 bases, with 17 bases lying between them. Germline loops: CDR1 MDHEN, CDR2 SYDVKM. The CDR3 length is 17 residues. CDR3 nucleotides: TGTGCCAGCAGTGGCAGGGGTCTTTTTTATAGCAATCAGCCCCAGCATTTT. This encodes CASSGRGLFYSNQPQHF.

The chain recombines TRBV7-8 with TRBJ1-5, with a weak D call TRBD1 (5 bases). This CDR3 has 18 residues. V gave up 0 bases and J gave up 6 bases, with 21 bases separating them. Germline values: CDR1 SGHVS, CDR2 FQNEAQ. CDR3 protein: CASSLAVGGGGRSQPQHF. Here the CDR3 DNA reads TGTGCCAGCAGCTTAGCGGTGGGAGGCGGGGGACGGAGTCAGCCCCAGCATTTT.